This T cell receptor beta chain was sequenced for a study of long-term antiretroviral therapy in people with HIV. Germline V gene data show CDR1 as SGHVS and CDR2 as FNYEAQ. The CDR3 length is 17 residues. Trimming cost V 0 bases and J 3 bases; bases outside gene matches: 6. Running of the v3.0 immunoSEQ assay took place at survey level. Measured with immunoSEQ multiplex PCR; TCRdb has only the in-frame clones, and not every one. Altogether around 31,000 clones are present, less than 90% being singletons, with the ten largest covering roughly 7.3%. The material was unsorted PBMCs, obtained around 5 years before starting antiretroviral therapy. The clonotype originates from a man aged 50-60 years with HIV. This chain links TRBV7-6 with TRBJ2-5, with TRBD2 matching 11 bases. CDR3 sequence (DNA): TGTGCCAGCAGCTTAGCGAGGCGACTAGCGGGAAAAGAGACCCAGTACTTC. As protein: CASSLARRLAGKETQYF.